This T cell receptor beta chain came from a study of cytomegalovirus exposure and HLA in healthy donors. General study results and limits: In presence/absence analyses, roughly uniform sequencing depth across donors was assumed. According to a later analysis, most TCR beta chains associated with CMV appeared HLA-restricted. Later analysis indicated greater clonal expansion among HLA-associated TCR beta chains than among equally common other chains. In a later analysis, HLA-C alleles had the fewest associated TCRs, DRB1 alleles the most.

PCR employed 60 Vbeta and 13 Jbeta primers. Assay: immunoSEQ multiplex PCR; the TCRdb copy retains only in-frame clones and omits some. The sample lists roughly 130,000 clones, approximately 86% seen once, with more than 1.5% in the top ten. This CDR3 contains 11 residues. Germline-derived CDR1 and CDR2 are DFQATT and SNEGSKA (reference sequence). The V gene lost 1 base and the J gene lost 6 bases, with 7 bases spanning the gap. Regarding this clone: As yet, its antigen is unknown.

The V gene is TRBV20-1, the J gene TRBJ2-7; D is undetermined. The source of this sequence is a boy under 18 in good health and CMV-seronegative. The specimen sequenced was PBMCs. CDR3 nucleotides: TGCAGTGCTAGAGTAATCTCCGAGCAGTACTTC. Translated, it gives CSARVISEQYF.